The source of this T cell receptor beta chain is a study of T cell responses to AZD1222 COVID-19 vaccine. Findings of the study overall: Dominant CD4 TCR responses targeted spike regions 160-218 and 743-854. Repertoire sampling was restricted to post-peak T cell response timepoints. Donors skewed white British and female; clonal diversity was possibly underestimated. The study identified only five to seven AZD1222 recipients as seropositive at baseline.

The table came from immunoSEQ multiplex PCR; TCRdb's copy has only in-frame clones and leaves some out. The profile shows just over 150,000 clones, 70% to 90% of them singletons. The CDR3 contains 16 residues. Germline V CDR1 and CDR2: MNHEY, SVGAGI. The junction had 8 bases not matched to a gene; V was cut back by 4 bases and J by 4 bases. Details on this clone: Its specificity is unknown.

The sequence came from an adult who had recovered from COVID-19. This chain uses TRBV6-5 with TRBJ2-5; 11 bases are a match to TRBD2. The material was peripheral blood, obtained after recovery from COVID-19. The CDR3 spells CASSFLLAGGRETQYF. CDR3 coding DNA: TGTGCCAGCAGTTTCCTCCTAGCGGGGGGTAGAGAGACCCAGTACTTC.